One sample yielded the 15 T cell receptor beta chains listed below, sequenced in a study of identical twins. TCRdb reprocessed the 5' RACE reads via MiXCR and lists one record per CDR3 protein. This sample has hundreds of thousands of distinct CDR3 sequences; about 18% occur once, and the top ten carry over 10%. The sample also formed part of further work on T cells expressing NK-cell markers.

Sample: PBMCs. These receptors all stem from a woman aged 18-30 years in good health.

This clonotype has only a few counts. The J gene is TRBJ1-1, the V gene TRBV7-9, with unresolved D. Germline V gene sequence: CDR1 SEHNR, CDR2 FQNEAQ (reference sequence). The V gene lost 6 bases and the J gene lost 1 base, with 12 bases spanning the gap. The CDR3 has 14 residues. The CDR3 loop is CASRLSGPNTEAFF. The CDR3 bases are TGTGCCAGCAGACTCTCGGGCCCGAACACTGAAGCTTTCTTT.

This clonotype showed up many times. The CDR3 reads CASSPPGQNQPQHF. The DNA for the CDR3 is TGTGCCAGCTCACCACCGGGACAGAATCAGCCCCAGCATTTT. This chain links TRBV18 with TRBJ1-5; 7 bases fit TRBD1. The length of the CDR3 is 14 residues. Per the germline V gene, CDR1 is KGHSH and CDR2 is LQKENI. The junction had 0 bases not matched to a gene; V was cut back by 0 bases and J by 4 bases.

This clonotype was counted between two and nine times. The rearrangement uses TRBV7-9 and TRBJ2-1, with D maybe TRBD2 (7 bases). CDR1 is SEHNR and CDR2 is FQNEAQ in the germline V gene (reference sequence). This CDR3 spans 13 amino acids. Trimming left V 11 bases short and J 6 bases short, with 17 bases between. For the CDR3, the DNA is TGTGCCGGGGGGGGCGCGGGGGCCAATGAGCAGTTCTTC. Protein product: CAGGGAGANEQFF.

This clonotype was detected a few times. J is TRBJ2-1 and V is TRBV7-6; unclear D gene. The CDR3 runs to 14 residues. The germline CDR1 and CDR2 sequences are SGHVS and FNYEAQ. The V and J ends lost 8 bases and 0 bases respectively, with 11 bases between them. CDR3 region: CASLRAPSYNEQFF. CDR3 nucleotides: TGTGCCAGCCTCAGAGCCCCCTCCTACAATGAGCAGTTCTTC.

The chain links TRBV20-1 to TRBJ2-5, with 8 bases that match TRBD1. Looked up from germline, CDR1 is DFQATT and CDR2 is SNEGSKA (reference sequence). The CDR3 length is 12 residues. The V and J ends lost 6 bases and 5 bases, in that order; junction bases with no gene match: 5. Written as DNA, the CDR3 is TGCAGTGCGTCAGGGGGCGCGGAGACCCAGTACTTC. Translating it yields CSASGGAETQYF.

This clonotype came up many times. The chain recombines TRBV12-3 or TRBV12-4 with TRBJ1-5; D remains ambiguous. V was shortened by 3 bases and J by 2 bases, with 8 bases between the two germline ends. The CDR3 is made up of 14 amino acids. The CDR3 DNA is TGTGCCAGCAGTTTCGGTCGGGGCAATCAGCCCCAGCATTTT. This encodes CASSFGRGNQPQHF.

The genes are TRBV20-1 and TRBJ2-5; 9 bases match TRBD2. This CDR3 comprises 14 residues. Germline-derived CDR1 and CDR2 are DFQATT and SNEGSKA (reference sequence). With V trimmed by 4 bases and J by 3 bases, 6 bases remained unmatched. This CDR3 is CSAMRLAGKETQYF. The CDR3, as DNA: TGCAGTGCTATGCGGCTAGCGGGGAAAGAGACCCAGTACTTC.

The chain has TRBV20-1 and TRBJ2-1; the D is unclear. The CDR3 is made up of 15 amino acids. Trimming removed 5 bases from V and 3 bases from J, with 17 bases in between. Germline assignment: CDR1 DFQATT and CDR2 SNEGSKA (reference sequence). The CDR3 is CSAPRSTSFYNEQFF. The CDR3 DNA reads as TGCAGTGCTCCCCGGAGCACCTCATTCTACAATGAGCAGTTCTTC.

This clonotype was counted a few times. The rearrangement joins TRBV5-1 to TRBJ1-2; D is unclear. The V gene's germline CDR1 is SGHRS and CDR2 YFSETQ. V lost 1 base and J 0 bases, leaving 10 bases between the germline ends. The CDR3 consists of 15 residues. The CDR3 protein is CASSLPTTTNYGYTF. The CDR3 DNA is TGCGCCAGCAGCTTGCCAACAACAACTAACTATGGCTACACCTTC.

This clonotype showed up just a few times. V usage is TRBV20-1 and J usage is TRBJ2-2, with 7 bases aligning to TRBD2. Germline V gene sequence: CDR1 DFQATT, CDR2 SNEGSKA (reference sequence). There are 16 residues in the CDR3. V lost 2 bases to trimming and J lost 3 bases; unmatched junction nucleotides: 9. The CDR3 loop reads CSARMRERVDTGELFF. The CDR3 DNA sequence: TGCAGTGCTAGAATGCGGGAGAGGGTCGACACCGGGGAGCTGTTTTTT.

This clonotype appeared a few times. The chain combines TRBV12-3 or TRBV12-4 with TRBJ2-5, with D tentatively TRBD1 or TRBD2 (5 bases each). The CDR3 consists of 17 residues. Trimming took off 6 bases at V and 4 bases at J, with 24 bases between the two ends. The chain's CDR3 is CASSHGSGASIGETQYF. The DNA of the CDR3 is TGTGCCAGCAGCCACGGCTCCGGGGCTAGTATAGGAGAGACCCAGTACTTC.

The CDR3 DNA is TGTGCCAGCAGCCGATCCGGGACTTTCTCCCTAGCCAAAAACATTCAGTACTTC. This translates into CASSRSGTFSLAKNIQYF. The chain carries TRBV6-2 or TRBV6-3 and TRBJ2-4, with D possibly TRBD2 on 6 matching bases. There are 18 residues in the CDR3. CDR1 is MNHEY and CDR2 is SVGEGT in the germline V gene. V gave up 6 bases and J gave up 0 bases, with 21 bases separating them.

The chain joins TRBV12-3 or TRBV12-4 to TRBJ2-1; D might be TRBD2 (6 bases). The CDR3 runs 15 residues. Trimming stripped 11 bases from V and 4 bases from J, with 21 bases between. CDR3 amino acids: CASQKEGGTYNEQFF. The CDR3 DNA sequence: TGTGCCTCCCAAAAGGAGGGCGGGACTTACAATGAGCAGTTCTTC.

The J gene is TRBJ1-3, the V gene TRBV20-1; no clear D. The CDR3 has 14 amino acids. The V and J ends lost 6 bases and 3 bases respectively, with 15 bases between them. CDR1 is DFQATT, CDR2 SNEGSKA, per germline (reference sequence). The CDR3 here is CSAGDISGGNTIYF. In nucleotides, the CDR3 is TGCAGTGCGGGCGACATCTCTGGTGGAAACACCATATATTTT.

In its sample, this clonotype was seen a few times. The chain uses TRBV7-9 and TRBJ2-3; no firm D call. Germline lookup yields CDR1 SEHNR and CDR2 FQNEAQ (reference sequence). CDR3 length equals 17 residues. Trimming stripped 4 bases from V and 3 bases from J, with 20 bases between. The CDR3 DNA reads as TGTGCCAGCAGCTCCCCACGGGTGGTAGAAGGGACAGATACGCAGTATTTT. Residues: CASSSPRVVEGTDTQYF.